What follows are 19 T cell receptor beta chains derived from one specimen sequenced in a study of blood T cells in healthy people across ages. A J-beta primer mix and a sample-barcoded 5' primer were used in a second PCR of about 6 to 12 cycles. TCRdb re-analysed the 5' RACE reads in MiXCR, keeping a single row per CDR3 protein. The data show around 1,000,000 distinct CDR3 sequences, less than 25% seen once. These data were likewise used in another study, on T cells of mothers and their children.

Sequenced material: blood. These receptors originate from a girl between 2 and 10 years old in good health.

The DNA of the CDR3 is TGCAGCGCTAAGAACTACGAGCAGTACTTC. Its translation: CSAKNYEQYF. The V gene is TRBV29-1, the J gene TRBJ2-1; D not resolved. Near its end, the DNA agrees better with TRBJ2-7, so the J call may be wrong. The CDR3 sequence is 10 residues long. Germline CDR1 reads SQVTM; CDR2 reads ANQGSEA.

CDR3 in amino acids: CASSPGLGGSEKLFF. CDR3 sequence (DNA): TGTGCCAGCAGCCCGGGTCTTGGAGGGAGCGAAAAACTGTTTTTT. V and J are TRBV3-1 and TRBJ1-4; D unclear. Trimming stripped 4 bases from V and 8 bases from J, with 17 bases between. The CDR3 is made up of 15 amino acids. Germline CDR1 LGHDT, CDR2 YNNKEL (reference sequence).

The chain carries TRBV9 and TRBJ2-3; a possible D gene is TRBD2 (6 bases). The CDR3 runs 17 residues. CDR1 is SGDLS, CDR2 YYNGEE, per germline. With 0 bases removed from V and 6 bases from J, the gap between germline ends came to 20 bases. Here the CDR3 reads CASSVGYAWAGHDTQYF. The CDR3 DNA is TGTGCCAGCAGCGTAGGGTATGCGTGGGCGGGGCATGATACGCAGTATTTT. The entire variable domain, with the rest obtained from reference TRBV9 and TRBJ2-3, is as follows: DSGVTQTPKHLITATGQRVTLRCSPRSGDLSVYWYQQSLDQGLQFLIQYYNGEERAKGNILERFSAQQFPDLHSELNLSSLELGDSALYFCASSVGYAWAGHDTQYFGPGTRLTVL.

This sequence joins TRBV9 and TRBJ2-5; tentative D call: TRBD2 (6 bases). V was clipped by 3 bases and J by 11 bases, with 26 bases between them. CDR3 size: 16 residues. In germline, CDR1 is SGDLS, CDR2 YYNGEE. The CDR3 is CASSAHGSLGGREQYF. CDR3 bases: TGTGCCAGCAGCGCCCACGGGTCGCTAGGAGGTCGGGAGCAGTACTTC.

J is TRBJ2-5 and V is TRBV10-3; D not certain. The DNA matches TRBJ2-1 better at its end, which makes the J call doubtful. This CDR3 is built from 13 residues. Germline V gives CDR1 ENHRY, CDR2 SYGVKD. CDR3 loop: CAISESTRNEQFF. CDR3 nucleotide sequence: TGTGCCATCAGTGAGTCGACTCGGAATGAGCAGTTCTTC.

This chain connects TRBV6-2 or TRBV6-3 to TRBJ2-5, with TRBD1 identical over 7 bases. With the DNA end fitting TRBJ2-1 better, the J assignment may be wrong. This CDR3 comprises 14 residues. CDR1 and CDR2 from the germline V gene are MNHEY and SVGEGT. The CDR3 is CASSSSGTADEQFF. The CDR3 DNA is TGTGCCAGCAGTTCATCCGGGACAGCTGATGAGCAGTTCTTC.

The CDR3 sequence is CAISGLQALTGELFF. CDR3 in DNA: TGTGCCATCAGTGGTTTACAGGCTCTCACCGGGGAGCTGTTTTTT. V is TRBV10-3 and J is TRBJ2-2; a possible D gene is TRBD1 (5 bases). The CDR3 spans 15 residues. The germline CDR1 and CDR2 sequences are ENHRY and SYGVKD. Trimming shortened V by 4 bases and J by 4 bases, and 13 bases separated the two germline ends.

The CDR3 spells CSARPRLLHEAFF. The CDR3 region has the DNA TGCAGTGCCCGCCCCCGACTTCTTCATGAGGCTTTCTTT. This rearrangement joins TRBV20-1 to TRBJ1-1; D is uncertain. Germline V CDR1 and CDR2: DFQATT, SNEGSKA (reference sequence). Trimming cost V 6 bases and J 11 bases, with 22 bases left between them. This CDR3 is built from 13 residues.

J is TRBJ1-2 and V is TRBV4-1; no reliable D call. The CDR3 is made up of 18 amino acids. Germline V lookup: CDR1 MGHRA, CDR2 YSYEKL. V was clipped by 1 base and J by 0 bases, with 18 bases between them. DNA for the CDR3: TGCGCCAGCAGCCAAGTGAGTCTCCCGGCGGTAACTAACTATGGCTACACCTTC. Protein product: CASSQVSLPAVTNYGYTF.

This clonotype has more than one count but fewer than ten. This chain uses TRBV4-1 with TRBJ2-7; unclear D gene. Germline loops: CDR1 MGHRA, CDR2 YSYEKL. V lost 6 bases and J lost 6, with 9 bases in between. CDR3 length: 11 amino acids. In DNA form, the CDR3 reads TGCGCCAGCAGAAGAACGTCCGAGCAGTACTTC. This encodes CASRRTSEQYF.

The chain recombines TRBV27 with TRBJ2-1; a weak D match, TRBD1 (6 bases). The tail of the sequence fits TRBJ2-7 better, so the J call may be wrong. CDR1 is MNHEY, CDR2 SMNVEV, per germline (reference sequence). The CDR3 has 14 amino acids. The DNA of the CDR3 is TGTGCCAGCAGTTTAGCAGGGGTATACTACGAGCAGTACTTC. Its protein product is CASSLAGVYYEQYF.

The chain has TRBV12-3 or TRBV12-4 and TRBJ1-4; D call uncertain. The CDR3 consists of 13 residues. The V end lost 6 bases, the J end lost 16 bases, and 21 bases lay between the germline ends. CDR3 amino acids: CASSLASVDRQFF. CDR3 nucleotides: TGTGCCAGCAGCCTTGCATCGGTCGATCGACAGTTTTTT.

This clonotype was counted many times. The chain employs TRBV20-1 and TRBJ2-5; no clear D gene. Per the germline V gene, CDR1 is DFQATT and CDR2 is SNEGSKA (reference sequence). Trimming removed 4 bases from V and 1 base from J, with 10 bases in between. There are 13 residues in the CDR3. This CDR3 reads CSATSTTQETQYF. CDR3 coding DNA: TGCAGTGCTACGTCGACCACCCAAGAGACCCAGTACTTC.

Remarks on this clonotype: One base away lies a much larger clone, so this may be a sequencing read error. The CDR3 spells CASSSTGTTHGYTF. In DNA, the CDR3 is TGTGCCAGCAGCTCGACAGGGACAACCCATGGCTACACCTTC. The rearrangement uses TRBV7-2 and TRBJ1-2; TRBD1 agrees at 7 bases. The CDR3 is 14 residues long. Looked up from germline, CDR1 is SGHTA and CDR2 is FQGNSA. V shed 4 bases and J 6 bases; nucleotides not matched to a gene: 8.

This CDR3 reads CASSYGQATEAFF. DNA for the CDR3: TGTGCCAGCAGTTACGGGCAGGCCACTGAAGCTTTCTTT. The rearrangement uses TRBV6-5 and TRBJ1-1; D is unresolved. Germline CDR1 and CDR2: MNHEY and SVGAGI. The length of the CDR3 is 13 residues. The ends were cut back, 2 bases at V and 4 bases at J, with 8 bases in the middle.

The genes are TRBV2 and TRBJ2-5; D unresolved. TRBJ2-1 matches the DNA end more closely, so the J call is doubtful. This CDR3 spans 10 amino acids. Germline CDR1 SNHLY, CDR2 FYNNEI. The CDR3 here is CASKVKEQFF. The CDR3 DNA is TGTGCCAGCAAAGTCAAGGAGCAGTTCTTC.

This clonotype was seen only a few times. The rearrangement links TRBV7-6 to TRBJ1-1; D gene uncertain. Germline CDR1 is SGHVS and CDR2 is FNYEAQ. The V and J ends lost 1 base and 7 bases respectively, with 16 bases between them. The CDR3 has 15 residues. CDR3 amino acids: CASSLVQQSYGEAFF. CDR3 coding DNA: TGTGCCAGCAGCTTAGTGCAGCAGAGCTACGGTGAAGCTTTCTTT.

The chain recombines TRBV11-2 with TRBJ2-5, with 11 bases fitting TRBD1. The CDR3 is 16 amino acids. Per the germline V gene, CDR1 is SGHAT and CDR2 is FQNNGV. V trimming: 1 base; J trimming: 2 bases; junction bases outside the gene matches: 3. DNA of the CDR3: TGTGCCAGCAGCTTAGGGCGGGACAGGGGGCAAGAGACCCAGTACTTC. It is translated as CASSLGRDRGQETQYF.

The chain employs TRBV6-5 and TRBJ2-5, with TRBD1 as a possible D gene (7 bases). The J call may be mistaken, given a closer DNA end match to TRBJ2-7. CDR3 size: 14 residues. Germline V gene data show CDR1 as MNHEY and CDR2 as SVGAGI. The CDR3 bases are TGTGCCACGTCCCGGAGGGGACAGATCTACGAGCAGTACTTC. The encoded protein is CATSRRGQIYEQYF.